The 28 T cell receptor beta chains below all came from one sample that was sequenced in a study of cytomegalovirus exposure and HLA in healthy donors. Primers for the PCR totalled 60 Vbeta and 13 Jbeta. The assay was immunoSEQ multiplex PCR, and TCRdb's table has in-frame clones only and misses some. The sample lists approximately 190,000 clones, around 84% occurring once. The specimen was PBMCs. The receptors come from a woman between 45 and 65 years old in good health and CMV-seropositive.

The chain uses TRBV5-1 and TRBJ2-3; the D gene is possibly TRBD2 (7 bases). The CDR3 covers 16 residues. Germline CDR1 reads SGHRS; CDR2 reads YFSETQ. Trimming removed 0 bases from V and 6 bases from J, with 17 bases in between. The CDR3 loop reads CASSLVAGAPTDTQYF. CDR3 sequence (DNA): TGCGCCAGCAGCTTGGTGGCGGGGGCACCCACCGATACGCAGTATTTT.

The rearrangement links TRBV7-8 to TRBJ1-4; D gene uncertain. The germline V gene has CDR1 SGHVS and CDR2 FQNEAQ. The CDR3 contains 16 residues. Trimming cost V 5 bases and J 0 bases, with 13 bases left between them. CDR3 DNA: TGTGCCAGCAGCCTACTGGGAGGAACAACTAATGAAAAACTGTTTTTT. It translates to CASSLLGGTTNEKLFF.

CDR3 nucleotide sequence: TGTGCCAGCAGCGCTAAAGAGACAGGGTGGTACACTGAAGCTTTCTTT. Protein: CASSAKETGWYTEAFF. The chain joins TRBV9 to TRBJ1-1; 7 nucleotides agree with TRBD1. V gave up 3 bases and J gave up 3 bases; unmatched junction bases: 11. Germline CDR1 is SGDLS and CDR2 is YYNGEE. The CDR3 is 16 residues long.

This sequence joins TRBV6-5 and TRBJ1-2; D is unclear. CDR1 is MNHEY, CDR2 SVGAGI, per germline. V was clipped by 7 bases and J by 2 bases, with 8 bases between them. This CDR3 has 12 amino acids. The CDR3 here is CASISENYGYTF. The CDR3 DNA follows: TGTGCCAGCATTTCTGAGAACTATGGCTACACCTTC.

The chain carries TRBV30 and TRBJ2-4, with a tentative D call TRBD2 (6 bases). The CDR3 sequence is 14 residues long. V lost 1 base, J lost 9 bases, and 16 bases lay in between. Germline assignment: CDR1 GTSNPN and CDR2 SVGIG (reference sequence). The CDR3 bases are TGTGCCTGGAGTGAGTCCGGGGGTTTCGGCATTCAGTACTTC. This sequence encodes CAWSESGGFGIQYF.

This chain joins TRBV5-6 and TRBJ2-5; TRBD1 matches 9 bases. J was trimmed by 3 bases and V by 1 base; bases with no gene match: 13. The germline CDR1 and CDR2 sequences are SGHDT and YYEEEE. The CDR3 is 18 amino acids. CDR3 nucleotide sequence: TGTGCCAGCAGCTTGTCAGGTCCCGGGACAGGGATCGAAGAGACCCAGTACTTC. Its translation: CASSLSGPGTGIEETQYF. The whole variable domain, filled in from reference TRBV5-6 and TRBJ2-5, reads DAGVTQSPTHLIKTRGQQVTLRCSPKSGHDTVSWYQQALGQGPQFIFQYYEEEERQRGNFPDRFSGHQFPNYSSELNVNALLLGDSALYLCASSLSGPGTGIEETQYFGPGTRLLVL.

This chain uses TRBV4-2 with TRBJ2-5; 11 bases match TRBD2. The CDR3 spans 17 residues. Trimming took 0 bases from V and 4 from J; bases not matched to a gene: 7. The germline V gene encodes CDR1 LGHNA and CDR2 YNFKEQ. The DNA for the CDR3 is TGTGCCAGCAGCCAAGAGGGTAGCGGGGGGGCGGGAGAGACCCAGTACTTC. Translated, it gives CASSQEGSGGAGETQYF.

The J gene is TRBJ1-6, the V gene TRBV6-1; D is uncertain. The CDR3 extends over 16 amino acids. Deletions cut 4 bases from V and 0 bases from J, with 10 bases between. Looked up from germline, CDR1 is MNHNS and CDR2 is SASEGT. The CDR3 region has the DNA TGTGCCAGCAGTGCGCCTTCAGGCTCCTATAATTCACCCCTCCACTTT. Its protein product is CASSAPSGSYNSPLHF.

The chain joins TRBV9 to TRBJ2-2; D is perhaps TRBD2 (5 bases). This CDR3 is 16 amino acids long. Germline-derived CDR1 and CDR2 are SGDLS and YYNGEE. V shed 4 bases and J shed 0 bases, with 13 bases lying between them. CDR3 amino acids: CASSRRGLANTGELFF. The CDR3, as DNA: TGTGCCAGCAGCCGTCGGGGTCTCGCGAACACCGGGGAGCTGTTTTTT.

This clone was seen more than once but under ten times. The chain has TRBV5-6 and TRBJ1-1, with D possibly being TRBD1 (6 bases). V shed 6 bases and J shed 7 bases, with 16 bases lying between them. CDR1 and CDR2 from the germline V gene are SGHDT and YYEEEE. The CDR3 extends over 13 amino acids. The CDR3: CASTDGTQFEAFF. In DNA form, the CDR3 reads TGTGCCAGCACCGATGGGACACAATTTGAAGCTTTCTTT. The full variable domain, its missing parts supplied by reference TRBV5-6 and TRBJ1-1, is DAGVTQSPTHLIKTRGQQVTLRCSPKSGHDTVSWYQQALGQGPQFIFQYYEEEERQRGNFPDRFSGHQFPNYSSELNVNALLLGDSALYLCASTDGTQFEAFFGQGTRLTVV.

Here the CDR3 DNA reads TGTGCCAGCAGCTTAGAGGGGGACAGGGGCTACGAGCAGTACTTC. Encoded protein: CASSLEGDRGYEQYF. The gene calls are TRBV7-8 and TRBJ2-7, with 10 bases matching TRBD1. V shed 1 base, J shed 3 bases, and the junction held 3 bases outside the gene matches. The CDR3 is made up of 15 amino acids. Germline V gene sequence: CDR1 SGHVS, CDR2 FQNEAQ.

The V call is TRBV7-3, the J call TRBJ2-3; D may be TRBD2 (5 bases). The CDR3 covers 15 residues. V gave up 1 base and J gave up 2 bases, with 10 bases separating them. Germline CDR1 SGHTA, CDR2 FQGTGA. CDR3 protein: CASSLRGADTDTQYF. CDR3 DNA sequence: TGTGCCAGCAGCTTAAGGGGAGCGGACACAGATACGCAGTATTTT.

The CDR3: CASSQEGLGIQEQYF. In DNA form, the CDR3 reads TGCGCCAGCAGCCAAGAGGGACTGGGGATTCAAGAGCAGTACTTC. This chain uses TRBV4-1 with TRBJ2-7; D is perhaps TRBD2 (6 bases). V shed 0 bases and J shed 7 bases, with 16 bases lying between them. Germline CDR1 and CDR2: MGHRA and YSYEKL. The CDR3 is made up of 15 amino acids.

The gene calls are TRBV5-4 and TRBJ2-3, with TRBD2 identical over 9 bases. The germline V gene encodes CDR1 SGHNT and CDR2 YYREEE (reference sequence). This CDR3 is built from 15 residues. J lost 3 bases, V lost 2 bases, and 4 bases had no gene match. CDR3 DNA sequence: TGTGCCAGCAGCTTTAATAGCGGGGGAACAGATACGCAGTATTTT. Protein sequence: CASSFNSGGTDTQYF. Using reference TRBV5-4 and TRBJ2-3 for the parts outside the CDR3, the full variable domain is ETGVTQSPTHLIKTRGQQVTLRCSSQSGHNTVSWYQQALGQGPQFIFQYYREEENGRGNFPPRFSGLQFPNYSSELNVNALELDDSALYLCASSFNSGGTDTQYFGPGTRLTVL.

V usage is TRBV28 and J usage is TRBJ1-4, with D possibly being TRBD1 (6 bases). The germline V and J ends were trimmed by 1 base and 8 bases, with 14 bases remaining between them. CDR3 length: 15 amino acids. Germline loops: CDR1 MDHEN, CDR2 SYDVKM. CDR3 in DNA: TGTGCCAGCAGTTTATTTTCCAGGGGAAACGAAAAACTGTTTTTT. It encodes CASSLFSRGNEKLFF.

This chain joins TRBV6-1 and TRBJ2-7, with 8 nucleotides matching TRBD2. Germline values: CDR1 MNHNS, CDR2 SASEGT. The CDR3 is 13 residues long. The V gene end was trimmed by 6 bases and the J gene end by 3 bases; junction bases not matched to a gene: 4. CDR3 DNA sequence: TGTGCCAGCAGCAGGGCGGGGGGCTACGAGCAGTACTTC. This sequence encodes CASSRAGGYEQYF.

As concerns this clone: An end of the junction does not agree with germline; a read error may underlie this. This rearrangement joins TRBV7-7 to TRBJ2-5, with a tentative D call TRBD2 (6 bases). Germline V gives CDR1 SSHAT, CDR2 FNYEAQ (reference sequence). The length of the CDR3 is 13 residues. The CDR3 loop reads CASSGLGRETQYF. In DNA, the CDR3 is TGTGCTAGCAGCGGGCTGGGGCGGGAGACCCAGTACTTC.

Regarding this clone: Germline is not matched at one junction end, which may reflect a read error. This sequence joins TRBV4-2 and TRBJ2-1, with TRBD1 as a possible D gene (6 bases). Germline values: CDR1 LGHNA, CDR2 YNFKEQ. The CDR3 contains 17 residues. CDR3 coding DNA: TGTGCCAGCAACCAAGATGGTGGGGGCCATTCCTACAATGAGCAGTTCTTC. As protein: CASNQDGGGHSYNEQFF.

This rearrangement joins TRBV6-5 to TRBJ2-1, with a possible D match to TRBD2 (6 bases). V lost 8 bases, J lost 4 bases, and 15 bases lay in between. Germline lookup yields CDR1 MNHEY and CDR2 SVGAGI. This CDR3 has 14 amino acids. The CDR3 protein is CASRGTKIYNEQFF. CDR3 in DNA: TGTGCCAGCCGGGGGACCAAGATATACAATGAGCAGTTCTTC.

This rearrangement joins TRBV28 to TRBJ1-5; the match to TRBD1 covers 9 bases. Germline V lookup: CDR1 MDHEN, CDR2 SYDVKM. Trimming removed 6 bases from V and 3 bases from J; junction bases left unmatched: 6. The CDR3 totals 15 residues. The CDR3 protein is CASSSGQGVNQPQHF. CDR3 DNA: TGTGCCAGCAGCTCGGGACAGGGCGTCAATCAGCCCCAGCATTTT.

The chain combines TRBV30 with TRBJ2-5, with 7 positions matching TRBD2. Trimming removed 2 bases from V and 5 bases from J; junction bases left unmatched: 11. CDR1 is GTSNPN, CDR2 SVGIG, per germline (reference sequence). The CDR3 spans 15 residues. The CDR3 sequence: CAWSLPGGRRETQYF. DNA of the CDR3: TGTGCCTGGAGTTTACCCGGGGGGAGGCGGGAGACCCAGTACTTC.

The chain employs TRBV19 and TRBJ2-5; TRBD2 matches 7 bases. The germline CDR1 and CDR2 sequences are LNHDA and SQIVND (reference sequence). V shed 3 bases, J shed 1 base, and the junction held 8 bases outside the gene matches. CDR3 length: 16 residues. The DNA of the CDR3 is TGTGCCAGTAGTATGACTGGCGGGGGAATCCAAGAGACCCAGTACTTC. Residues: CASSMTGGGIQETQYF.

This clone occurred a few times. The chain is built from TRBV2 and TRBJ2-7, with 13 bases that match TRBD2. This CDR3 is 14 amino acids long. The ends lost 10 bases at V and 2 bases at J; junction bases unmatched: 5. In germline, CDR1 is SNHLY, CDR2 FYNNEI. CDR3 bases: TGTGCCACCAGACTAGCGGGGGGCCCCTACGAGCAGTACTTC. This codes for CATRLAGGPYEQYF.

The gene calls are TRBV6-6 and TRBJ2-2; D is unclear. V shed 7 bases and J shed 0 bases, with 12 bases lying between them. Germline lookup yields CDR1 MNHNY and CDR2 SVGAGI (reference sequence). This CDR3 comprises 15 residues. CDR3 region: CASISSLTNTGELFF. DNA of the CDR3: TGTGCCAGCATTTCCTCCCTTACGAACACCGGGGAGCTGTTTTTT.

The rearrangement links TRBV28 to TRBJ2-3; possible D gene TRBD1, 5 bases. The CDR3 totals 15 residues. The germline V gene encodes CDR1 MDHEN and CDR2 SYDVKM. V lost 3 bases and J 1 base, leaving 11 bases between the germline ends. The CDR3 region is CASSFRGDGTDTQYF. CDR3 sequence (DNA): TGTGCCAGCAGTTTTAGGGGTGATGGCACAGATACGCAGTATTTT.

The chain couples TRBV6-5 to TRBJ2-2; 8 nucleotides line up with TRBD1. Per germline, CDR1 MNHEY and CDR2 SVGAGI. The V and J ends lost 8 bases and 4 bases, in that order; junction bases with no gene match: 3. This CDR3 has 13 residues. In DNA, the CDR3 is TGTGCCAGCTGGACAGGGATCACCGGGGAGCTGTTTTTT. It encodes CASWTGITGELFF.

In DNA, the CDR3 is TGCGCCAGCAGCTTGGATTTTGGGACTAAGTCCTACAATGAGCAGTTCTTC. Translation: CASSLDFGTKSYNEQFF. The chain is built from TRBV5-1 and TRBJ2-1, with TRBD2 matching 7 bases. After removal of 0 bases from V and 1 base from J, the junction contained 7 bases not matched to a gene. This CDR3 has 17 residues. In germline, CDR1 is SGHRS, CDR2 YFSETQ.

V gene TRBV4-3 combines with J gene TRBJ2-1; 10 bases map to TRBD2. CDR1 is LGHNA, CDR2 YSLEER, per germline. This CDR3 spans 17 amino acids. The V gene end was trimmed by 4 bases and the J gene end by 0 bases; junction bases not matched to a gene: 6. In DNA, the CDR3 is TGCGCCAGCAGCCGCACTAGCGGGGCTTTCTCCTACAATGAGCAGTTCTTC. Its translation: CASSRTSGAFSYNEQFF.